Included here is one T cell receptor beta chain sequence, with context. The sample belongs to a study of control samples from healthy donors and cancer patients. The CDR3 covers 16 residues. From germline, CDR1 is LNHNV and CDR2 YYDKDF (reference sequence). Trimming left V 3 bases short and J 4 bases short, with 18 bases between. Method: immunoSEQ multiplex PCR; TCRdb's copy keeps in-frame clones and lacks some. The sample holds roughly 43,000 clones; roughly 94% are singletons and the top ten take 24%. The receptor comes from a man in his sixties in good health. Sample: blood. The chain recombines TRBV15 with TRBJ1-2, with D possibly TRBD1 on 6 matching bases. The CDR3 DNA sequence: TGTGCCACCAGCAGCCCCACAGGGTCAGAGGGCTATGGCTACACCTTC. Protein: CATSSPTGSEGYGYTF.